This TCR beta chain stems from a study of regulatory T cells in long-lasting Graves disease. Time point meaning: persistent/refractory GD, antithyroid drugs over 5 years with positive TRAb. PBMC RNA served as the TCR library source. The sample holds many counts of this clonotype. Its antigen is unknown. The study, taken as a whole, reports: Rather than thyroid tissue, only peripheral blood underwent study.

Building of the TCR beta libraries involved iRepertoire HTBI primers and Arm-PCR of CDR3 regions. TCRdb itself ran the multiplex PCR reads through MiXCR, one entry per CDR3 protein. The sample lists around 460,000 distinct CDR3 sequences; about 22% were seen once. This sequence was found in a female donor with Graves disease. The starting material was peripheral blood mononuclear cells (PBMCs), obtained when the disease was refractory, from a patient treated with antithyroid drugs.

The CDR3 is CASTFRGLNTEAFF. CDR3 DNA: TGTGCCAGCACCTTCAGGGGGCTGAACACTGAAGCTTTCTTT. V and J are TRBV12-3 or TRBV12-4 and TRBJ1-1; TRBD1 matches 8 bases. This CDR3 comprises 14 residues. Trimming removed 7 bases from V and 0 bases from J; junction bases left unmatched: 4.